What follows are 3 T cell receptor beta chains derived from one specimen sequenced in a study of T cells in narcolepsy (dated by TCRdb to about 2018). Receptors were amplified or captured by the immunoSEQ multiplex PCR assay. Imported from immuneACCESS, the table was reduced by TCRdb to in-frame sequences with V and J called. These copies leave out some clones; in studies compared against another copy, an unresolved V gene accounts for under half, and the cause of the remainder is not known. This sample has about 24,000 clones in its table, and 50% to 65% of those were observed once. The ten largest clones add up to 12% of the sample. The sequenced sample consisted of memory (CD45RA-) CD4+ T cells from blood. Per the publication, the cell subset or site label means: memory T cells sorted ex vivo from peripheral blood. These receptors came from a human donor in good health.

The rearrangement links TRBV27 to TRBJ2-1, with D tentatively TRBD2 (5 bases). V was clipped by 5 bases and J by 0 bases, with 14 bases between them. CDR1 is MNHEY and CDR2 is SMNVEV in the germline V gene (reference sequence). There are 16 residues in the CDR3. The CDR3 reads CASSPPGSRSYNEQFF. The CDR3 nucleotides are TGTGCCAGCAGTCCCCCTGGGAGCCGCTCCTACAATGAGCAGTTCTTC.

This rearrangement joins TRBV7-8 to TRBJ2-1; no firm D call. This CDR3 comprises 15 residues. Germline lookup yields CDR1 SGHVS and CDR2 FQNEAQ. Between the trimmed V and J ends, which lost 5 bases and 8 bases, there was a span of 19 bases. The CDR3 reads CASSPGSNLAYEQFF. In DNA form, the CDR3 reads TGTGCCAGCAGCCCCGGTTCAAATTTGGCCTATGAGCAGTTCTTC.

The chain couples TRBV27 to TRBJ1-4; weak D call: TRBD1 (5 bases). V was pared by 5 bases and J by 8 bases, with 18 bases between. This CDR3 region has 15 residues. The V gene's germline CDR1 is MNHEY and CDR2 SMNVEV (reference sequence). The CDR3 coding sequence is TGTGCCAGCAGTCCTTCAAGGGGCAGAGGGGAAAAACTGTTTTTT. Translated: CASSPSRGRGEKLFF.